These 25 T cell receptor beta chains were all obtained from the same sample, sequenced in a study of memory CD4+ T cells and cytomegalovirus serostatus (dated by TCRdb to about 2019). The library was obtained by the immunoSEQ multiplex PCR assay. The clones in this table, taken by TCRdb from immuneACCESS, are in-frame only. Not every clone is retained; where verified, under half of the shortfall comes from an unresolved V gene, and the cause of the rest is unknown. Within this sample are approximately 74,000 clones, with about 78% of them counted one time only. About 4.7% of the sample comes from the top ten. Single viable CD3+CD4+CD8-CD45RO+ cells were sorted as memory CD4+ T cells on a FACSAria II. Material: memory CD4+ T cells from blood. These TCRs come from an adult in good health and CMV-seropositive.

The chain is built from TRBV6-5 and TRBJ2-3; no clear D gene. CDR3 length: 14 amino acids. CDR1 is MNHEY, CDR2 SVGAGI, per germline. V was cut by 5 bases and J by 0 bases, with 9 bases left in between. The CDR3 spells CASSRPGSTDTQYF. The CDR3, as DNA: TGTGCCAGCAGTAGACCAGGTAGCACAGATACGCAGTATTTT.

This clone was detected a few times. This rearrangement joins TRBV10-3 to TRBJ1-1; D is uncertain. V was trimmed by 10 bases and J by 6 bases, leaving 21 bases between them. Germline V CDR1 and CDR2: ENHRY, SYGVKD. This CDR3 is built from 14 residues. The DNA of the CDR3 is TGTGCCACTGCGCCCGGGTCTCCGGGCGCTGAAGCTTTCTTT. This encodes CATAPGSPGAEAFF.

The J gene is TRBJ2-1, the V gene TRBV5-4; D remains ambiguous. The CDR3 covers 15 residues. V was trimmed by 1 base and J by 5 bases, leaving 13 bases between them. Germline V gene sequence: CDR1 SGHNT, CDR2 YYREEE (reference sequence). DNA for the CDR3: TGTGCCAGCAGCTTGTACAGCTTCACTAACAATGAGCAGTTCTTC. Its translation is CASSLYSFTNNEQFF.

This clone has only one observation. The chain carries TRBV5-1 and TRBJ2-4; the match to TRBD1 covers 11 bases. The CDR3 sequence is 16 residues long. Germline V gene data show CDR1 as SGHRS and CDR2 as YFSETQ. Trimming at V came to 8 bases and at J to 2 bases, leaving 9 bases not matched to a gene. DNA for the CDR3: TGCGCCAGTTCGACCGGGACAGGGGGGTCCAAAAACATTCAGTACTTC. This sequence encodes CASSTGTGGSKNIQYF.

This clone was picked up a small number of times. Different DNA sequences within this sample yield the same CDR3. This chain connects TRBV29-1 to TRBJ1-3; D not certain. There are 13 residues in the CDR3. The germline V and J ends were trimmed by 4 bases and 3 bases, with 10 bases remaining between them. Germline V gene data show CDR1 as SQVTM and CDR2 as ANQGSEA. The CDR3 region is CSVAGTDGNTIYF. Written as DNA, the CDR3 is TGCAGCGTTGCAGGCACAGATGGAAACACCATATATTTT. Variable domain in full (rest from reference TRBV29-1 and TRBJ1-3): SAVISQKPSRDICQRGTSLTIQCQVDSQVTMMFWYRQQPGQSLTLIATANQGSEATYESGFVIDKFPISRPNLTFSTLTVSNMSPEDSSIYLCSVAGTDGNTIYFGEGSWLTVV.

V usage is TRBV9 and J usage is TRBJ2-1, with D unclear. The CDR3 has 12 residues. Germline V CDR1 and CDR2: SGDLS, YYNGEE. V lost 2 bases, J lost 6 bases, and 6 bases lay in between. CDR3 residues: CASSVGLNEQFF. The CDR3 DNA is TGTGCCAGCAGCGTGGGCCTCAATGAGCAGTTCTTC.

In DNA, the CDR3 is TGTGCCAGCAGTGAATCGCTCACCCTTCAAGAGACCCAGTACTTC. Its protein product is CASSESLTLQETQYF. The V gene is TRBV2, the J gene TRBJ2-5; no definite D call. CDR1 is SNHLY, CDR2 FYNNEI, per germline. With 2 bases removed from V and 2 bases from J, the gap between germline ends came to 12 bases. The CDR3 consists of 15 residues. The entire variable domain, with the rest obtained from reference TRBV2 and TRBJ2-5, is as follows: EPEVTQTPSHQVTQMGQEVILRCVPISNHLYFYWYRQILGQKVEFLVSFYNNEISEKSEIFDDQFSVERPDGSNFTLKIRSTKLEDSAMYFCASSESLTLQETQYFGPGTRLLVL.

The rearrangement links TRBV15 to TRBJ1-4; D not resolved. The V end was cut by 4 bases, the J end by 8 bases, with 5 bases between. The CDR3 spans 11 residues. CDR1 and CDR2 (germline): LNHNV, YYDKDF (reference sequence). DNA of the CDR3: TGTGCCACCAGCATTAGAGAAAAACTGTTTTTT. This encodes CATSIREKLFF.

As to this clone: The same CDR3 is also encoded by other DNA sequences in this sample. The chain joins TRBV19 to TRBJ2-6; D uncertain. V lost 7 bases and J lost 4, with 8 bases in between. The V gene's germline CDR1 is LNHDA and CDR2 SQIVND (reference sequence). The CDR3 totals 13 residues. In DNA form, the CDR3 reads TGTGCCAGTACTTTGGTCGGGGCCAACGTCCTGACTTTC. Its protein product is CASTLVGANVLTF.

The chain has TRBV5-6 and TRBJ2-6, with D hard to call. CDR3 length: 16 amino acids. The germline V gene encodes CDR1 SGHDT and CDR2 YYEEEE. The germline V and J ends were trimmed by 2 bases and 0 bases, with 9 bases remaining between them. The DNA for the CDR3 is TGTGCCAGCAGCTTATCGGTATTCTCTGGGGCCAACGTCCTGACTTTC. Translated, it gives CASSLSVFSGANVLTF.

This chain connects TRBV7-9 to TRBJ1-5, with 8 bases matching TRBD1. The CDR3 covers 13 residues. Losses at the gene ends were 5 bases for V and 5 bases for J; bases not matched to a gene: 2. Germline CDR1 is SEHNR and CDR2 is FQNEAQ (reference sequence). The CDR3 loop is CASSETGDQPQHF. The CDR3 bases are TGTGCCAGCAGCGAGACAGGGGATCAGCCCCAGCATTTT.

This chain's CDR3 is CASSLVAEYTDTQYF. The CDR3 nucleotides read TGCGCCAGCAGCTTGGTTGCGGAGTACACAGATACGCAGTATTTT. V gene TRBV5-1 combines with J gene TRBJ2-3; D uncertain. Trimming cost V 0 bases and J 2 bases, with 10 bases left between them. Germline CDR1 reads SGHRS; CDR2 reads YFSETQ. The length of the CDR3 is 15 residues.

This clone was seen repeatedly, ten times or more. CDR3 coding DNA: TGTGCCAGCAGCTACAGGGATGGGATGAAGGGCTACACCTTC. This encodes CASSYRDGMKGYTF. This rearrangement joins TRBV7-8 to TRBJ1-2; D perhaps matches TRBD1 (6 bases). Trimming removed 4 bases from V and 8 bases from J, with 17 bases in between. CDR1 SGHVS and CDR2 FQNEAQ come from the germline V gene. The CDR3 is made up of 14 amino acids.

The rearrangement links TRBV12-2 to TRBJ2-7; the table's D gene call, TRBD2, was not cross checked with the DNA. TRBV12-2 is annotated as a pseudogene. CDR3 size: 21 residues. The CDR3 sequence is CASRALGRAGGLHFGRYEQYF. Written as DNA, the CDR3 is TGTGCAAGTCGCGCTTTGGGAAGAGCGGGGGGGCTACATTTTGGTCGTTACGAGCAGTACTTC.

The chain has TRBV2 and TRBJ2-5; TRBD2 agrees at 8 bases. After removal of 6 bases from V and 4 bases from J, the junction contained 13 bases not matched to a gene. The germline V gene encodes CDR1 SNHLY and CDR2 FYNNEI. The CDR3 runs to 16 residues. The CDR3 coding sequence is TGTGCCAGCAGGAAAAGGTCGGGGGGGGCCAGAGAGACCCAGTACTTC. Protein sequence: CASRKRSGGARETQYF.

The V and J genes are TRBV20-1 and TRBJ2-7; D is possibly TRBD1 or TRBD2 (5 bases each). The CDR3 loop spans 11 amino acids. Germline-derived CDR1 and CDR2 are DFQATT and SNEGSKA (reference sequence). V lost 7 bases to trimming and J lost 5 bases, with 12 bases between them. The CDR3 loop reads CSGAGTHEQYF. Here the CDR3 DNA reads TGCAGTGGGGCAGGGACCCACGAGCAGTACTTC.

This chain links TRBV30 with TRBJ2-7, with unresolved D. Germline-derived CDR1 and CDR2 are GTSNPN and SVGIG (reference sequence). The CDR3 totals 11 residues. V lost 2 bases, J lost 4 bases, and 6 bases lay in between. The CDR3 DNA sequence: TGTGCCTGGAGTCGCAGTTACGAGCAGTACTTC. Encoded protein: CAWSRSYEQYF.

The gene calls are TRBV5-4 and TRBJ1-1; D gene unclear. CDR1 is SGHNT, CDR2 YYREEE, per germline (reference sequence). The CDR3 has 14 residues. Trimming took off 4 bases at V and 0 bases at J, with 10 bases between the two ends. The DNA of the CDR3 is TGTGCCAGCAGCGTGGCCCTATTGAACACTGAAGCTTTCTTT. It is translated as CASSVALLNTEAFF.

The chain combines TRBV4-3 with TRBJ2-1; perhaps TRBD2 as D (5 bases). This CDR3 has 15 amino acids. CDR1 and CDR2 (germline): LGHNA, YSLEER. The V gene lost 1 base and the J gene lost 8 bases, with 15 bases spanning the gap. The CDR3 DNA reads TGCGCCAGCAGCCAAGTCGCCAATAGCGCCCATGAGCAGTTCTTC. It is translated as CASSQVANSAHEQFF.

The chain carries TRBV11-3 and TRBJ2-5; no definite D call. Germline lookup yields CDR1 SGHNT and CDR2 YENEEA. Trimming shortened V by 5 bases and J by 2 bases, and 9 bases separated the two germline ends. This CDR3 contains 13 residues. The CDR3, as DNA: TGTGCCAGCAGCCTACACACACAAGAGACCCAGTACTTC. Its translation: CASSLHTQETQYF.

This clone appeared a few times. V gene TRBV12-5 combines with J gene TRBJ2-1; D not certain. Germline V gene lookup returns CDR1 LGHNT and CDR2 FRNRAP. V was clipped by 7 bases and J by 0 bases, with 10 bases between them. This CDR3 region has 14 residues. The CDR3 sequence is CASARLPSYNEQFF. CDR3 coding DNA: TGTGCTAGTGCCCGACTTCCCTCCTACAATGAGCAGTTCTTC. Complete variable domain (other parts from reference TRBV12-5 and TRBJ2-1): DARVTQTPRHKVTEMGQEVTMRCQPILGHNTVFWYRQTMMQGLELLAYFRNRAPLDDSGMPKDRFSAEMPDATLATLKIQPSEPRDSAVYFCASARLPSYNEQFFGPGTRLTVL.

The rearrangement joins TRBV28 to TRBJ1-1, with D maybe TRBD1 (5 bases). The CDR3 is made up of 16 amino acids. The germline V gene encodes CDR1 MDHEN and CDR2 SYDVKM. The ends were cut back, 1 base at V and 3 bases at J, with 15 bases in the middle. The CDR3 DNA reads as TGTGCCAGCAGTTTATTCACGACACCGGGGGACACTGAAGCTTTCTTT. Translated, it gives CASSLFTTPGDTEAFF.

The rearrangement links TRBV7-2 to TRBJ2-7; tentative D call: TRBD2 (5 bases). CDR3 length: 14 residues. CDR1 is SGHTA, CDR2 FQGNSA, per germline. V gave up 2 bases and J gave up 7 bases, with 15 bases separating them. Here the CDR3 DNA reads TGTGCCAGCAGCTTATATATCGGGGTCACGGAGCAGTACTTC. This encodes CASSLYIGVTEQYF.

The rearrangement links TRBV5-4 to TRBJ2-3; 7 bases agree with TRBD1. The ends lost 5 bases at V and 3 bases at J; junction bases unmatched: 9. CDR3 length equals 15 residues. Germline loops: CDR1 SGHNT, CDR2 YYREEE (reference sequence). CDR3 protein: CASRSDRVGTDTQYF. The CDR3 coding sequence is TGTGCCAGCAGATCCGACAGGGTAGGGACAGATACGCAGTATTTT.

The chain joins TRBV18 to TRBJ1-4; 10 bases map to TRBD1. This CDR3 region has 14 residues. In germline, CDR1 is KGHSH, CDR2 LQKENI. Trimming cost V 4 bases and J 8 bases; bases outside gene matches: 4. CDR3 residues: CASSLDRGDEKLFF. CDR3 coding DNA: TGTGCCAGCTCACTGGACAGGGGGGACGAAAAACTGTTTTTT.